The clone carrying this TCR beta chain was seen only a few times. MiXCR was run by TCRdb on the RT-PCR reads, yielding one entry per CDR3 protein. The sample lists roughly 880,000 distinct CDR3 sequences, roughly 17% occurring once. This entry belongs to a study of patients and donors after allogeneic stem cell transplantation. From germline, CDR1 is DFQATT and CDR2 SNEGSKA (reference sequence). This CDR3 contains 15 residues. Trimming stripped 6 bases from V and 2 bases from J, with 17 bases between. The chain combines TRBV20-1 with TRBJ2-1, with D possibly being TRBD2 (6 bases). This TCR was sampled from a human donor who was either an allogeneic HSCT recipient or a stem cell or donor lymphocyte infusion donor (not recorded which). It is not recorded whose cells these are; they may come from a transplant donor. The sequenced sample was blood, either unsorted or a sorted T cell fraction (not recorded which). The CDR3, as DNA: TGCAGTGCCCGACTGGGGGGAGGACCCTACAATGAGCAGTTCTTC. Its translation is CSARLGGGPYNEQFF.